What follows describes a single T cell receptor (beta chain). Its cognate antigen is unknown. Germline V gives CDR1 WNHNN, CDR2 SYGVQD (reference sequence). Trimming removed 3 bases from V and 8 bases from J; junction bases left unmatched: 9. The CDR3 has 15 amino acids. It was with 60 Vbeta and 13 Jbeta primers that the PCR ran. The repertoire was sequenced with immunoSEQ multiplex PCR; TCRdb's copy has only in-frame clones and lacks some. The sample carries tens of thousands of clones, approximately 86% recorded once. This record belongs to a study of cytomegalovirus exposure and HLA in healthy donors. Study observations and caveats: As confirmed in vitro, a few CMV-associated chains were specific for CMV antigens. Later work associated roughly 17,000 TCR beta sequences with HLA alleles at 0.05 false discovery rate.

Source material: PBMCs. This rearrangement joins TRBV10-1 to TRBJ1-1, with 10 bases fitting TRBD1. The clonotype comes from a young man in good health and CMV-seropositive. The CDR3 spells CASSDEGQGLSEAFF. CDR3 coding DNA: TGCGCCAGCAGTGATGAGGGACAGGGGTTATCCGAAGCTTTCTTT.